This is a list of T cell receptor beta chains from one sample in a study of T cell repertoires in aging, cancer and after chemotherapy. TCRdb re-analysed the multiplex PCR reads in MiXCR, keeping a single row per CDR3 protein. The sample holds approximately 6,100 distinct CDR3 sequences, around two fifths seen once. Input material: blood. These TCRs come from a human donor in good health. The CDR3 runs from the conserved cysteine through the conserved F or W. D genes are given only for firm matches. Not every row has a clone size; where given, it reads once, few, many or a size class.

d_gene: .
abundance: few
j_gene: TRBJ1-6
v_gene: TRBV27
CDR3aa: CASSRQGSSPLHF
CDR3nt: TGTGCCAGCAGTAGGCAGGGAAGTTCACCCCTCCACTTT

d_gene: TRBD1
abundance: medium-sized
j_gene: TRBJ2-2
v_gene: TRBV19
CDR3aa: CASTRGLANTGELFF
CDR3nt: TGTGCCAGTACCAGGGGGCTGGCGAACACCGGGGAGCTGTTTTTT

d_gene: .
abundance: .
j_gene: TRBJ1-5
v_gene: TRBV30
CDR3aa: CAWSPSGVWQPQHF
CDR3nt: TGTGCCTGGAGTCCATCGGGGGTTTGGCAGCCCCAGCATTTT

d_gene: TRBD2
abundance: .
j_gene: TRBJ2-5
v_gene: TRBV18
CDR3aa: CASSPRAPAGAETQYF
CDR3nt: TGTGCCAGCTCACCACGTGCGCCAGCGGGGGCGGAGACCCAGTACTTC

d_gene: .
abundance: .
j_gene: TRBJ1-2
v_gene: TRBV6-5
CDR3aa: CASSPYWQVPGYTF
CDR3nt: TGTGCCAGCAGCCCCTACTGGCAGGTTCCTGGCTACACCTTC

d_gene: .
abundance: .
j_gene: TRBJ2-1
v_gene: TRBV6-2/TRBV6-3
CDR3aa: CASSYFPPNEQFF
CDR3nt: TGTGCCAGCAGTTACTTCCCCCCCAATGAGCAGTTCTTC

d_gene: .
abundance: few
j_gene: TRBJ1-4
v_gene: TRBV19
CDR3aa: CASSLGTAGEKLFF
CDR3nt: TGTGCCAGTAGTCTCGGGACGGCGGGTGAAAAACTGTTTTTT

d_gene: TRBD1
abundance: .
j_gene: TRBJ1-1
v_gene: TRBV27
CDR3aa: CASSLSRAGGSTEAFF
CDR3nt: TGTGCCAGCAGTTTATCGCGGGCAGGGGGCAGCACTGAAGCTTTCTTT

d_gene: .
abundance: .
j_gene: TRBJ2-3
v_gene: TRBV6-5
CDR3aa: CASRIGTSSTDTQYF
CDR3nt: TGTGCCAGCAGAATCGGGACTTCCAGCACAGATACGCAGTATTTT

d_gene: .
abundance: few
j_gene: TRBJ2-6
v_gene: TRBV5-6
CDR3aa: CASSLRAGTSGANVLTF
CDR3nt: TGTGCCAGCAGCTTGAGGGCGGGGACCTCTGGGGCCAACGTCCTGACTTTC